The next 21 T cell receptor beta chains were all read from a single sample in a study of blood T cell repertoires in COVID-19. The method was immunoSEQ multiplex PCR; TCRdb's version includes in-frame clones alone and lacks a portion of them. The sample shows a few hundred thousand clones, roughly 86% of them seen only once. The sample taken for sequencing was peripheral blood. The receptors were gathered from a man in his 60s with acute or convalescent COVID-19.

The chain couples TRBV6-6 to TRBJ1-5, with 8 nucleotides matching TRBD1. The J segment lost 6 bases and the V segment lost 5 bases, leaving 12 bases of the junction unmatched. This CDR3 has 16 amino acids. Germline V lookup: CDR1 MNHNY, CDR2 SVGAGI (reference sequence). CDR3 nucleotide sequence: TGTGCCAGCAGTCGACTATCCGTGGACAGGGCTCAGCCCCAGCATTTT. Encoded protein: CASSRLSVDRAQPQHF.

V and J are TRBV18 and TRBJ1-4; D uncertain. This CDR3 region has 15 residues. Deletions cut 3 bases from V and 3 bases from J, with 11 bases between. The germline V gene has CDR1 KGHSH and CDR2 LQKENI. The CDR3 coding sequence is TGTGCCAGCTCACCCTTAAAGAGTTCTAATGAAAAACTGTTTTTT. Its translation: CASSPLKSSNEKLFF.

The V gene is TRBV5-1, the J gene TRBJ2-7, with TRBD1 identical over 7 bases. This CDR3 region has 14 residues. V was pared by 0 bases and J by 5 bases, with 5 bases of the junction left unmatched. Germline V lookup: CDR1 SGHRS, CDR2 YFSETQ. CDR3 bases: TGCGCCAGCAGCTTGGGACAGGGTCGCGACGAGCAGTACTTC. Translating gives CASSLGQGRDEQYF.

The rearrangement uses TRBV3-1 (or the pseudogene TRBV3-2) and TRBJ2-4; D is perhaps TRBD2 (5 bases). V shed 0 bases and J shed 0 bases, with 6 bases lying between them. CDR1 LGHDT and CDR2 YNNKEL come from the germline V gene (reference sequence). There are 15 residues in the CDR3. CDR3 protein: CASSQDGIAKNIQYF. In nucleotides, the CDR3 is TGTGCCAGCAGCCAAGACGGGATAGCCAAAAACATTCAGTACTTC.

The rearrangement uses TRBV7-2 and TRBJ2-7; 8 bases are shared with TRBD1. The ends lost 5 bases at V and 7 bases at J; junction bases unmatched: 7. CDR1 is SGHTA, CDR2 FQGNSA, per germline. The CDR3 contains 13 residues. CDR3 sequence: CASSHGTGQEQYF. The CDR3 region has the DNA TGTGCCAGCAGCCATGGGACAGGTCAGGAGCAGTACTTC.

As DNA, the CDR3 is TGCGCCAGCAGCCCGGCGAACACCGGGGAGCTGTTTTTT. Translated: CASSPANTGELFF. The chain employs TRBV5-1 and TRBJ2-2, with unresolved D. This CDR3 is 13 amino acids long. Trimming removed 4 bases at V and 0 bases at J, with 4 bases between. CDR1 SGHRS and CDR2 YFSETQ come from the germline V gene.

This chain uses TRBV30 with TRBJ2-3, with D uncertain. CDR1 is GTSNPN and CDR2 is SVGIG in the germline V gene (reference sequence). This CDR3 has 13 amino acids. V was trimmed by 4 bases and J by 6 bases, leaving 14 bases between them. CDR3 in amino acids: CAWTPGRRDTQYF. In DNA, the CDR3 is TGTGCCTGGACGCCGGGTAGGCGGGATACGCAGTATTTT.

The V and J genes are TRBV14 and TRBJ2-3; no firm D call. Germline-derived CDR1 and CDR2 are SGHDN and FVKESK. Trimming shortened V by 1 base and J by 14 bases, and 16 bases separated the two germline ends. The CDR3 loop spans 13 amino acids. CDR3 nucleotide sequence: TGTGCCAGCAGCCAAGCCCGGCAGTACGGGTGGTATTTT. Translated: CASSQARQYGWYF.

This clone was counted a single time. The V call is TRBV21-1, the J call TRBJ1-3. TRBV21-1 is a recognized pseudogene. The CDR3 extends over 17 amino acids. CDR3 in amino acids: CASSLKRLTDSGNTIYF. CDR3 DNA sequence: TGTGCCAGCAGCTTAAAGCGGCTGACCGACTCTGGAAACACCATATATTTT.

The CDR3 loop reads CASSQRLAGAAGTYEQYF. CDR3 in DNA: TGTGCCAGCAGCCAAAGACTAGCGGGGGCCGCGGGGACCTACGAGCAGTACTTC. This chain joins TRBV3-1 (or the pseudogene TRBV3-2) and TRBJ2-7; TRBD2 agrees at 12 bases. The J segment lost 2 bases and the V segment lost 2 bases, leaving 10 bases of the junction unmatched. Per the germline V gene, CDR1 is LGHDT and CDR2 is YNNKEL (reference sequence). The CDR3 length is 18 residues.

The J gene is TRBJ2-1, the V gene TRBV7-3; 9 bases agree with TRBD1. There are 13 residues in the CDR3. Germline V CDR1 and CDR2: SGHTA, FQGTGA. V lost 1 base to trimming and J lost 10 bases; unmatched junction nucleotides: 2. CDR3 bases: TGTGCCAGCAGCTTAATTGGGACAGGGGAGCAGTTCTTC. Residues: CASSLIGTGEQFF.

V is TRBV5-1 and J is TRBJ2-1, with TRBD1 as a possible D gene (6 bases). The CDR3 length is 16 residues. From germline, CDR1 is SGHRS and CDR2 YFSETQ. V was shortened by 3 bases and J by 0 bases, with 13 bases between the two germline ends. The CDR3 protein is CASSSTGFSSYNEQFF. The DNA of the CDR3 is TGCGCCAGCAGCTCGACAGGTTTCAGCTCCTACAATGAGCAGTTCTTC.

This clone occurred a few times. The chain combines TRBV29-1 with TRBJ1-2; D gene unclear. The CDR3 loop spans 13 amino acids. CDR1 and CDR2 from the germline V gene are SQVTM and ANQGSEA. Trimming cost V 2 bases and J 5 bases, with 12 bases left between them. For the CDR3, the DNA is TGCAGCGTTGAATCTCTCGGAGGATATGGCTACACCTTC. Its protein product is CSVESLGGYGYTF.

This chain connects TRBV6-2 or TRBV6-3 to TRBJ2-7; D possibly corresponds to TRBD2 (5 bases). The length of the CDR3 is 13 residues. The germline V gene encodes CDR1 MNHEY and CDR2 SVGEGT. V lost 6 bases and J 3 bases, leaving 12 bases between the germline ends. CDR3 DNA sequence: TGTGCCAGCAGCCAAATCGGGAACTACGAGCAGTACTTC. Protein sequence: CASSQIGNYEQYF.

This chain uses TRBV12-3 or TRBV12-4 with TRBJ1-1, with D possibly matching TRBD1 (6 bases). The CDR3 spans 13 residues. Deletions cut 7 bases from V and 1 base from J, with 10 bases between. The CDR3, as DNA: TGTGCCAGCAACGTACAGGGGAACACTGAAGCTTTCTTT. This translates into CASNVQGNTEAFF.

V gene TRBV19 combines with J gene TRBJ1-1; possible D gene TRBD1, 6 bases. V was trimmed by 10 bases and J by 4 bases, leaving 16 bases between them. This CDR3 comprises 13 residues. In germline, CDR1 is LNHDA, CDR2 SQIVND (reference sequence). The CDR3 sequence: CAIAEGGGTEAFF. Here the CDR3 DNA reads TGTGCCATAGCCGAAGGGGGGGGCACTGAAGCTTTCTTT.

This clone appeared a few times. The chain carries TRBV7-9 and TRBJ2-2; 10 bases line up with TRBD1. The CDR3 length is 17 residues. V gave up 5 bases and J gave up 6 bases; unmatched junction bases: 12. CDR1 SEHNR and CDR2 FQNEAQ come from the germline V gene (reference sequence). The CDR3, as DNA: TGTGCCAGCAGCCCCAGTCCCGGGACAGGGGCTCCCGGGGAGCTGTTTTTT. It translates to CASSPSPGTGAPGELFF.

This sequence joins TRBV6-5 and TRBJ2-1; 8 bases align to TRBD1. Trimming at V came to 4 bases and at J to 4 bases, leaving 6 bases not matched to a gene. The CDR3 is 15 residues long. Germline lookup yields CDR1 MNHEY and CDR2 SVGAGI. The CDR3 nucleotides read TGTGCCAGCAGTTCCGACAGGGGACAATACAATGAGCAGTTCTTC. This encodes CASSSDRGQYNEQFF.

In its sample, this clone was seen a few times. The chain uses TRBV3-1 (or the pseudogene TRBV3-2) and TRBJ2-1; 10 bases line up with TRBD1. The CDR3 totals 15 residues. The J segment lost 6 bases and the V segment lost 4 bases, leaving 6 bases of the junction unmatched. From germline, CDR1 is LGHDT and CDR2 YNNKEL (reference sequence). The CDR3 sequence: CASSLGTGDSNEQFF. In DNA, the CDR3 is TGTGCCAGCAGCCTTGGGACAGGGGATAGCAATGAGCAGTTCTTC.

This chain links TRBV5-1 with TRBJ2-1; tentatively, D is TRBD1 (6 bases). V lost 3 bases to trimming and J lost 2 bases, with 15 bases between them. The CDR3 runs to 16 residues. Germline V gene data show CDR1 as SGHRS and CDR2 as YFSETQ. This CDR3 reads CASSSGGGGPYNEQFF. The CDR3 nucleotides are TGCGCCAGCAGCTCCGGAGGTGGGGGCCCCTACAATGAGCAGTTCTTC.

CDR3 sequence reads: CASSLEVFQGAPINGYTF. The CDR3 nucleotides read TGTGCCAGCAGCTTGGAGGTGTTTCAGGGGGCGCCTATTAATGGCTACACCTTC. V and J are TRBV5-4 and TRBJ1-2, with 8 positions matching TRBD1. The V gene's germline CDR1 is SGHNT and CDR2 YYREEE (reference sequence). The CDR3 has 18 amino acids. J lost 6 bases, V lost 0 bases, and 16 bases had no gene match.